The 21 T cell receptor beta chains below were found in one sample sequenced in a study of radiotherapy plus CTLA-4 blockade in lung cancer. Assay used: immunoSEQ multiplex PCR; TCRdb lists only in-frame clones, some missing. This sample has about 77,000 clones, with roughly 74% found just once. The sequencing used peripheral blood, collected from a patient treated with radiotherapy plus ipilimumab. The receptors here all came from a human donor with non-small cell lung cancer whose response to radiotherapy plus ipilimumab could not be evaluated.

J is TRBJ1-2 and V is TRBV11-3, with 10 positions matching TRBD1. V lost 0 bases and J lost 0; bases outside the gene matches: 4. The CDR3 consists of 17 residues. Germline assignment: CDR1 SGHNT and CDR2 YENEEA. CDR3 DNA sequence: TGTGCCAGCAGCTTAGATCCCGGACAGGGGGCTAACTATGGCTACACCTTC. Protein sequence: CASSLDPGQGANYGYTF.

The CDR3 nucleotides read TGTGCCAGCAGTCGCGGACAGGGGATCGGGGAGCTGTTTTTT. Translated, it gives CASSRGQGIGELFF. The chain recombines TRBV6-1 with TRBJ2-2, with 9 bases fitting TRBD1. The CDR3 spans 14 residues. In germline, CDR1 is MNHNS, CDR2 SASEGT. V dropped 5 bases and J dropped 7; count of bases not matched to a gene: 5.

This sequence joins TRBV27 and TRBJ1-6; the D gene is possibly TRBD1 (5 bases). Deletions cut 8 bases from V and 0 bases from J, with 8 bases between. CDR3 length: 14 residues. Germline-derived CDR1 and CDR2 are MNHEY and SMNVEV (reference sequence). Here the CDR3 DNA reads TGTGCCAGCGCGACAGACTCCTATAATTCACCCCTCCACTTT. Translation: CASATDSYNSPLHF.

The chain links TRBV19 to TRBJ2-1; D gene uncertain. Germline values: CDR1 LNHDA, CDR2 SQIVND (reference sequence). V dropped 3 bases and J dropped 7 bases, with 10 bases sitting between them. The CDR3 is made up of 13 amino acids. CDR3 sequence (DNA): TGTGCCAGTAGTATCCCCCCCAGGAATGAGCAGTTCTTC. It encodes CASSIPPRNEQFF.

The chain joins TRBV18 to TRBJ2-7; 8 bases fit TRBD2. V trimming: 3 bases; J trimming: 4 bases; junction bases outside the gene matches: 5. CDR1 and CDR2 (germline): KGHSH, LQKENI. The CDR3 extends over 14 amino acids. CDR3 sequence reads: CASSPTRGGYEQYF. The CDR3 bases are TGTGCCAGCTCACCTACCCGGGGGGGGTACGAGCAGTACTTC.

The chain links TRBV29-1 to TRBJ1-2, with 9 bases aligning to TRBD1. CDR3 length: 15 residues. V lost 5 bases, J lost 2 bases, and 9 bases stayed unmatched. CDR1 SQVTM and CDR2 ANQGSEA come from the germline V gene. The DNA of the CDR3 is TGCAGCGTTCCAGACAGGGGGTTTAGGAACTATGGCTACACCTTC. Its translation: CSVPDRGFRNYGYTF.

The V call is TRBV28, the J call TRBJ2-1; TRBD2 agrees at 8 bases. The germline V gene has CDR1 MDHEN and CDR2 SYDVKM. The CDR3 covers 16 residues. The V gene end was trimmed by 3 bases and the J gene end by 3 bases; junction bases not matched to a gene: 7. The CDR3 loop reads CASSFLAGGGYNEQFF. The CDR3 DNA is TGTGCCAGCAGTTTCCTGGCGGGGGGAGGCTACAATGAGCAGTTCTTC.

V and J are TRBV20-1 and TRBJ1-4, with a tentative D call TRBD1 (5 bases). CDR1 DFQATT and CDR2 SNEGSKA come from the germline V gene (reference sequence). The CDR3 length is 11 residues. The CDR3 loop is CRVARGEKLFF. CDR3 in DNA: TGCAGGGTCGCAAGGGGTGAAAAACTGTTTTTT.

Turning to this clone: A much larger clone lies a single base off, so this may be a read error. This CDR3 is also generated by other DNA sequences in the sample. V gene TRBV7-9 combines with J gene TRBJ1-1; maybe TRBD1 (5 bases). The CDR3 extends over 13 amino acids. Deletions cut 2 bases from V and 1 base from J, with 5 bases between. CDR1 and CDR2 (germline): SEHNR, FQNEAQ (reference sequence). The CDR3 loop reads CASSLTGNTEAFF. Written as DNA, the CDR3 is TGTGCCAGCAGCTTAACAGGGAACACTGAAGCTTTCTTT.

The chain carries TRBV19 and TRBJ1-5; 8 nucleotides line up with TRBD1. The J segment lost 3 bases and the V segment lost 1 base, leaving 5 bases of the junction unmatched. The CDR3 runs 16 residues. Germline V gene sequence: CDR1 LNHDA, CDR2 SQIVND (reference sequence). CDR3: CASSIAGQEINQPQHF. In nucleotides, the CDR3 is TGTGCCAGTAGTATAGCGGGACAGGAGATCAATCAGCCCCAGCATTTT.

V usage is TRBV9 and J usage is TRBJ2-5; D is possibly TRBD2 (5 bases). Germline V gene data show CDR1 as SGDLS and CDR2 as YYNGEE. The CDR3 sequence is 14 residues long. V gave up 4 bases and J gave up 5 bases, with 15 bases separating them. The CDR3, as DNA: TGTGCCAGCAGCCTGCAAGGACTCCGGGAGACCCAGTACTTC. It specifies CASSLQGLRETQYF.

V gene TRBV5-4 combines with J gene TRBJ2-3, with TRBD1 identical over 8 bases. The CDR3 covers 16 residues. CDR1 and CDR2 from the germline V gene are SGHNT and YYREEE (reference sequence). V shed 4 bases, J shed 0 bases, and the junction held 7 bases outside the gene matches. This CDR3 reads CASSARGHSSTDTQYF. In nucleotides, the CDR3 is TGTGCCAGCAGCGCCAGGGGGCATTCTAGCACAGATACGCAGTATTTT.

The V gene is TRBV10-2, the J gene TRBJ1-1; a weak D match, TRBD1 (6 bases). The length of the CDR3 is 15 residues. Germline V CDR1 and CDR2: WSHSY, SAAADI. Trimming left V 2 bases short and J 4 bases short, with 14 bases between. CDR3 DNA: TGCGCCAGCAGTGAGGAGGGGGGGGTGGGCACTGAAGCTTTCTTT. Protein product: CASSEEGGVGTEAFF.

The V call is TRBV9, the J call TRBJ2-3, with 8 positions matching TRBD2. The CDR3 has 16 residues. V trimming: 0 bases; J trimming: 2 bases; junction bases outside the gene matches: 5. Per germline, CDR1 SGDLS and CDR2 YYNGEE. CDR3 protein: CASSVGAGGITDTQYF. For the CDR3, the DNA is TGTGCCAGCAGCGTAGGGGCGGGGGGTATCACAGATACGCAGTATTTT.

The chain links TRBV7-6 to TRBJ1-1, with D possibly TRBD1 on 6 matching bases. CDR3 size: 13 residues. The germline CDR1 and CDR2 sequences are SGHVS and FNYEAQ. Trimming cost V 5 bases and J 3 bases, with 10 bases left between them. The CDR3 DNA reads TGTGCCAGCAGCCAGGACAGTTACACTGAAGCTTTCTTT. This gives the protein CASSQDSYTEAFF.

The chain joins TRBV27 to TRBJ1-1; 10 nucleotides line up with TRBD1. In germline, CDR1 is MNHEY, CDR2 SMNVEV (reference sequence). This CDR3 region has 21 residues. V was pared by 0 bases and J by 4 bases, with 20 bases of the junction left unmatched. The CDR3 here is CASSLSFHVPGTGAGATEAFF. In nucleotides, the CDR3 is TGTGCCAGCAGTTTATCGTTTCATGTCCCGGGGACAGGGGCCGGGGCCACTGAAGCTTTCTTT.

This clone has a handful of counts. This rearrangement joins TRBV6-5 to TRBJ1-3, with no clear D. CDR3 size: 14 residues. Trimming removed 0 bases from V and 4 bases from J, with 7 bases in between. The germline CDR1 and CDR2 sequences are MNHEY and SVGAGI. The DNA for the CDR3 is TGTGCCAGCAGTTACTCGAGGGCCGGAAACACCATATATTTT. Residues: CASSYSRAGNTIYF.

Turning to this clone: The germline gene is not matched at one end of the junction; a read error may be the cause. J is TRBJ2-7 and V is TRBV5-1, with D tentatively TRBD1 (6 bases). CDR1 is SGHRS and CDR2 is YFSETQ in the germline V gene. CDR3 length equals 14 residues. The CDR3 bases are TGTGCCAGCAGCCTAACCACAGGGTACTACGAGCAGTACTTC. This codes for CASSLTTGYYEQYF.

The rearrangement links TRBV6-1 to TRBJ2-3; D gene uncertain. Germline assignment: CDR1 MNHNS and CDR2 SASEGT. V was pared by 2 bases and J by 0 bases, with 6 bases between. This CDR3 comprises 14 residues. The chain's CDR3 is CASSELLSTDTQYF. The CDR3 nucleotides are TGTGCCAGCAGTGAACTCCTAAGCACAGATACGCAGTATTTT.

This clone was picked up a small number of times. The rearrangement links TRBV4-1 to TRBJ2-7, with 8 bases fitting TRBD2. Trimming cost V 4 bases and J 1 base; bases outside gene matches: 6. CDR1 is MGHRA, CDR2 YSYEKL, per germline. This CDR3 has 15 residues. The CDR3 protein is CASSRGVAGSYEQYF. The CDR3 DNA is TGCGCCAGCAGCCGAGGGGTAGCGGGGTCCTACGAGCAGTACTTC.

The chain couples TRBV27 to TRBJ2-1, with D maybe TRBD1 (5 bases). The V end lost 4 bases, the J end lost 6 bases, and 7 bases lay between the germline ends. Per the germline V gene, CDR1 is MNHEY and CDR2 is SMNVEV (reference sequence). The CDR3 runs to 12 residues. The CDR3 region is CASSWGGNEQFF. The CDR3 DNA is TGTGCCAGCAGTTGGGGCGGCAATGAGCAGTTCTTC.